The sequence of this T cell receptor (beta chain) was determined in a study of T cell responses to AZD1222 COVID-19 vaccine. Study-level points and caveats: Nearly half of unique spike-specific TCRs reportedly avoided B.1.351 and B.1.1.7 mutated regions.

Some clones are missing from TCRdb's copy, which holds only in-frame ones; the method was immunoSEQ multiplex PCR. The sample records some 180,000 clones, approximately 90% being singletons. Comments on this clone: No antigen is known for it.

The source is an adult in good health. This specimen consisted of peripheral blood, obtained on day 0 of AZD1222 vaccination.

The CDR3 region has the DNA TGTGCCAGCACCAACACAGGGGGCGGGTACGAGCAGTACTTC. Amino acid sequence: CASTNTGGGYEQYF. The rearrangement joins TRBV6-5 to TRBJ2-7; 9 nucleotides match TRBD1. Germline V gene data show CDR1 as MNHEY and CDR2 as SVGAGI. This CDR3 is built from 14 residues. V lost 7 bases, J lost 4 bases, and 8 bases stayed unmatched.